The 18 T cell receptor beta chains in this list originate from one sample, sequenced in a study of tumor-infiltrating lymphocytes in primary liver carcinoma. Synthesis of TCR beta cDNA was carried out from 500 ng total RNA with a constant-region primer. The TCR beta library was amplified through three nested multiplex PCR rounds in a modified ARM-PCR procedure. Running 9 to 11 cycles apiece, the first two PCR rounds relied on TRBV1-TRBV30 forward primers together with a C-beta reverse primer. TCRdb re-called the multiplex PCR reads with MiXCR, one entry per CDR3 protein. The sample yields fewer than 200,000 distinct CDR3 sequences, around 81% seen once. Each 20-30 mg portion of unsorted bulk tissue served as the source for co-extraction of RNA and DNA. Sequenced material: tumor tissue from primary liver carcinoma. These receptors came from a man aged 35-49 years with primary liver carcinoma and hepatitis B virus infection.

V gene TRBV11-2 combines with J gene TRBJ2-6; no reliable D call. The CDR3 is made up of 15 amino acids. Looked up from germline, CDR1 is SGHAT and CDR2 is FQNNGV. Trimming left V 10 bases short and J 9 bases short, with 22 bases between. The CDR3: CATQRPRSVVNVLTF. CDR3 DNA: TGTGCCACACAGCGACCGCGCTCTGTGGTCAACGTCCTGACTTTC.

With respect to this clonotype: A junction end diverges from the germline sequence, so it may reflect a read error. CDR3: CSVSTNTGKLFF. CDR3 DNA sequence: TGCAGCGTTTCAACTAACACCGGGAAGCTGTTTTTT. This chain uses TRBV29-1 with TRBJ2-2; tentative D call: TRBD2 (5 bases). The CDR3 runs 12 residues. Germline V CDR1 and CDR2: SQVTM, ANQGSEA.

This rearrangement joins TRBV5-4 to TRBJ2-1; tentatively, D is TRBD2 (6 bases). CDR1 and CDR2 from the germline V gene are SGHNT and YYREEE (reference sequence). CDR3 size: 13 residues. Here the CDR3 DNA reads TGTACCACGACTAACGGGAGACCCAATGAGCAGTTCTTC. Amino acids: CTTTNGRPNEQFF.

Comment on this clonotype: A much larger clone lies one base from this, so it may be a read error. This chain's CDR3 is CAWSIQGPTEAFF. The CDR3 DNA follows: TGTGCCTGGAGTATACAGGGACCCACTGAAGCTTTCTTT. The genes are TRBV30 and TRBJ1-1; possibly TRBD1 for D (6 bases). The CDR3 sequence is 13 residues long. Trimming pared 2 bases from V and 4 bases from J, leaving 11 bases between. The germline gives CDR1 GTSNPN, CDR2 SVGIG (reference sequence).

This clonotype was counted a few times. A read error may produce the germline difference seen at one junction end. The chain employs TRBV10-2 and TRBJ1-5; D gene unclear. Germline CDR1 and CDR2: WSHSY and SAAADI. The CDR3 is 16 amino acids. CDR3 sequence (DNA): TGCGCCAGCAGTGAGCTCGACCGGGGATGGAATCAGCCGCAGCATTTT. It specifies CASSELDRGWNQPQHF.

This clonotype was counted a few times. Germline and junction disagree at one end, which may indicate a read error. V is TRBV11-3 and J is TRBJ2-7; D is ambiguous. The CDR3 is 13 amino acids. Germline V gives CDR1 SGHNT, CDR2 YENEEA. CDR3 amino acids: CTSSVGQSYEQYF. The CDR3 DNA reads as TGTACCAGCAGTGTGGGTCAGTCCTACGAGCAGTACTTC.

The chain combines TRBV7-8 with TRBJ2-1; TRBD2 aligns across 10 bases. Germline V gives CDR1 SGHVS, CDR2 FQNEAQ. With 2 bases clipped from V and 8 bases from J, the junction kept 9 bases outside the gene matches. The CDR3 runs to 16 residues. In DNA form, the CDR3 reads TGTGCCAGCAGCTTATTCGTGACTAGCGGGTACTATGAGCAGTTCTTC. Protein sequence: CASSLFVTSGYYEQFF.

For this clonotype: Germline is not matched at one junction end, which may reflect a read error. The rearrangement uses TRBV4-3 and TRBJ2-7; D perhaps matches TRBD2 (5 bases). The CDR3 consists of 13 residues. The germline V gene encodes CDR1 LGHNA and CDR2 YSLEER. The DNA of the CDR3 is TGCGCCAGCAGACAAGACTATTCTTACGAGCAGTACTTC. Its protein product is CASRQDYSYEQYF.

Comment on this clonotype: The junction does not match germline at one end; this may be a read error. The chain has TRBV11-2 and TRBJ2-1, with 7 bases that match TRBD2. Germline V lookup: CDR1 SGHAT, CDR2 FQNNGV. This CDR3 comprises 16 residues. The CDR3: CASSLHQRLAGNEQFF. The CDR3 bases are TGCGCAAGCAGCTTACATCAGAGACTAGCTGGCAATGAGCAGTTCTTC.

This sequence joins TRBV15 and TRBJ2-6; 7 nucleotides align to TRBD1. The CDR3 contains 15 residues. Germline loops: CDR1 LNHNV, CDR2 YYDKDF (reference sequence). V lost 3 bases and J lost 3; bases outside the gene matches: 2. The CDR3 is CATSRDRFGANVLTF. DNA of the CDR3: TGTGCCACCAGCAGGGACAGGTTTGGGGCCAACGTCCTGACTTTC.

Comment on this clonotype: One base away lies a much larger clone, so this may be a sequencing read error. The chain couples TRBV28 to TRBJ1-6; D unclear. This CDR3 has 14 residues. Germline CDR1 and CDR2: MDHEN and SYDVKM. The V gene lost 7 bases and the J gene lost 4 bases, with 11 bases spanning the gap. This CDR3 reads CASISARYNSPLHF. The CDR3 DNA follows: TGTGCCAGCATTTCGGCCAGATATAATTCACCCCTCCACTTT.

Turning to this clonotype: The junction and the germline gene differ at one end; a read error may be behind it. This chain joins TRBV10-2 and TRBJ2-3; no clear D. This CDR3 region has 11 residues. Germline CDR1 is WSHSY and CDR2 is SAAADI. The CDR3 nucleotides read TGCGCCAGCAGTCGCGCAGATACGCATTACTTT. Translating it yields CASSRADTHYF.

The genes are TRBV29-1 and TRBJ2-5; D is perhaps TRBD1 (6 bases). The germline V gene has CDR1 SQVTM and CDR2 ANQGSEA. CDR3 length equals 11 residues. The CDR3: CGGNEGGTQYF. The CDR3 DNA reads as TGCGGGGGAAATGAAGGGGGAACCCAGTACTTC.

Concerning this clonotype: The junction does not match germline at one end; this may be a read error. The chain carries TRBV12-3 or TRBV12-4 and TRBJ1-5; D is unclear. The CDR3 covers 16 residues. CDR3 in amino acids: CVSTAAQRPSNQPQHF. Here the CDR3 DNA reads TGTGTCAGCACCGCGGCGCAGAGACCGAGCAATCAGCCCCAGCATTTT.

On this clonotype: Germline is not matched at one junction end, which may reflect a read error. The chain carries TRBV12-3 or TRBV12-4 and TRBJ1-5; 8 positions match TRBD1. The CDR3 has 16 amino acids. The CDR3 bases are TGTGCCATCAGTACCACTCCGGGACAGGGCAATCAGCCCCAGCATTTT. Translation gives CAISTTPGQGNQPQHF.

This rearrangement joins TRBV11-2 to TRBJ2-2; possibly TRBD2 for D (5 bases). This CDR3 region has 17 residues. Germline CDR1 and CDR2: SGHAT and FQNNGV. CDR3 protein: CVNSLDHRGRDTGELFF. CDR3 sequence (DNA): TGTGTCAACAGCTTGGATCATCGGGGTAGGGACACCGGGGAGCTGTTTTTT.

CDR3 bases: TGCGGCAACAGCCGGGACAGGGGTATAGACGAGCAGTACTTC. It encodes CGNSRDRGIDEQYF. The chain has TRBV10-2 and TRBJ2-7, with 10 positions matching TRBD1. The CDR3 sequence is 14 residues long. Germline values: CDR1 WSHSY, CDR2 SAAADI.

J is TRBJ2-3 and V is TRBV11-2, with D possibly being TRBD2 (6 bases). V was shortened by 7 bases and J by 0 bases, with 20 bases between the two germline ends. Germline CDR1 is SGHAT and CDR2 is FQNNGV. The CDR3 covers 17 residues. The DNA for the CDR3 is TGTGCCAGCACTTTAGATCCGGGGGAGAGTAGCACAGATACGCAGTATTTT. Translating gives CASTLDPGESSTDTQYF.